The 27 T cell receptor beta chains below all came from one sample that was sequenced in a study of OX40 agonist ivuxolimab in advanced cancers. Clones were sequenced by immunoSEQ multiplex PCR, and TCRdb holds only the in-frame ones, with some missing. The table has roughly 60,000 clones, approximately 90% seen once. This sample comprised CD4+ or CD8+ T cells sorted from blood, obtained in a trial of the OX40 agonist ivuxolimab. Receptor source: an adult with an advanced solid tumor such as melanoma, head and neck, liver or kidney cancer.

The J gene is TRBJ2-7, the V gene TRBV6-6; D not resolved. The V gene's germline CDR1 is MNHNY and CDR2 SVGAGI (reference sequence). The CDR3 sequence is 14 residues long. The ends were cut back, 2 bases at V and 3 bases at J, with 11 bases in the middle. Here the CDR3 reads CASSYGHLHYEQYF. CDR3 in DNA: TGTGCCAGCAGTTACGGGCACCTCCACTACGAGCAGTACTTC.

The gene calls are TRBV30 and TRBJ2-2, with 7 positions matching TRBD2. Trimming took 1 base from V and 4 from J; bases not matched to a gene: 3. The CDR3 is 14 amino acids. Germline loops: CDR1 GTSNPN, CDR2 SVGIG (reference sequence). The CDR3 spells CAWSGASGTGELFF. DNA for the CDR3: TGTGCCTGGAGTGGTGCTAGCGGCACCGGGGAGCTGTTTTTT.

This rearrangement joins TRBV29-1 to TRBJ1-1; TRBD1 agrees at 8 bases. This CDR3 has 14 amino acids. Trimming cost V 8 bases and J 1 base; bases outside gene matches: 9. The germline gives CDR1 SQVTM, CDR2 ANQGSEA. CDR3 in amino acids: CSTKGGTGNTEAFF. CDR3 in DNA: TGCAGCACAAAAGGGGGGACAGGGAACACTGAAGCTTTCTTT.

This clone appeared a few times. The rearrangement joins TRBV30 to TRBJ2-2; maybe TRBD1 (6 bases). The CDR3 sequence is 16 residues long. Trimming cost V 1 base and J 6 bases, with 18 bases left between them. Looked up from germline, CDR1 is GTSNPN and CDR2 is SVGIG (reference sequence). This CDR3 reads CAWSGPKGGVAGELFF. The DNA for the CDR3 is TGTGCCTGGAGTGGTCCCAAAGGGGGTGTTGCCGGGGAGCTGTTTTTT.

The chain has TRBV19 and TRBJ1-4, with TRBD1 matching 8 bases. Trimming at V came to 4 bases and at J to 7 bases, leaving 8 bases not matched to a gene. Looked up from germline, CDR1 is LNHDA and CDR2 is SQIVND (reference sequence). The CDR3 runs 15 residues. The CDR3 is CASSTGQGGREKLFF. CDR3 sequence (DNA): TGTGCCAGTAGTACTGGACAGGGAGGCCGTGAAAAACTGTTTTTT.

CDR3 residues: CASSQDRVNTGELFF. CDR3 sequence (DNA): TGTGCCAGCAGTCAGGACAGGGTGAACACCGGGGAGCTGTTTTTT. The rearrangement uses TRBV6-1 and TRBJ2-2, with 8 bases matching TRBD1. Germline values: CDR1 MNHNS, CDR2 SASEGT. Germline trimming cut 5 bases from V and 1 base from J; bases unmatched to any gene: 3. The CDR3 sequence is 15 residues long.

The J gene is TRBJ1-1, the V gene TRBV7-2; TRBD1 might be the D (5 bases). This CDR3 region has 14 residues. Germline V CDR1 and CDR2: SGHTA, FQGNSA. V was trimmed by 2 bases and J by 4 bases, leaving 11 bases between them. CDR3 in DNA: TGTGCCAGCAGCTTATCGTGGGGGGTCACTGAAGCTTTCTTT. Translating gives CASSLSWGVTEAFF.

This clone has more than one count but fewer than ten. The chain couples TRBV4-1 to TRBJ1-6; D gene ambiguous. The CDR3 runs 13 residues. Germline V CDR1 and CDR2: MGHRA, YSYEKL. V was shortened by 2 bases and J by 12 bases, with 11 bases between the two germline ends. This CDR3 is CASSQPLEVPLHF. The CDR3 DNA is TGCGCCAGCAGCCAACCTCTTGAGGTACCCCTCCACTTT.

V gene TRBV28 combines with J gene TRBJ2-7, with TRBD2 matching 8 bases. The germline gives CDR1 MDHEN, CDR2 SYDVKM. The J segment lost 4 bases and the V segment lost 8 bases, leaving 10 bases of the junction unmatched. The CDR3 totals 14 residues. The CDR3 region is CASSYGGGMYEQYF. The CDR3, as DNA: TGTGCCAGCTCGTACGGGGGGGGCATGTACGAGCAGTACTTC.

Regarding this clone: This clone may be a read error of a much larger clone one base away. V usage is TRBV5-1 and J usage is TRBJ1-6, with D possibly being TRBD1 (5 bases). The CDR3 contains 15 residues. The V gene lost 0 bases and the J gene lost 7 bases, with 11 bases spanning the gap. Germline V gives CDR1 SGHRS, CDR2 YFSETQ. The CDR3 DNA follows: TGCGCCAGCAGCTTGGGACGGGGGAAAAATTCACCCCTCCACTTT. As protein: CASSLGRGKNSPLHF. Based on the CDR3 plus reference TRBV5-1 and TRBJ1-6, the full variable domain is KAGVTQTPRYLIKTRGQQVTLSCSPISGHRSVSWYQQTPGQGLQFLFEYFSETQRNKGNFPGRFSGRQFSNSRSEMNVSTLELGDSALYLCASSLGRGKNSPLHFGNGTRLTVT.

This sequence joins TRBV5-4 and TRBJ1-2, with no clear D. The germline CDR1 and CDR2 sequences are SGHNT and YYREEE (reference sequence). The CDR3 extends over 15 amino acids. The V end lost 0 bases, the J end lost 4 bases, and 13 bases lay between the germline ends. The CDR3: CASSLGQRLSYGYTF. In DNA, the CDR3 is TGTGCCAGCAGCTTGGGCCAGCGACTTAGCTATGGCTACACCTTC.

The chain couples TRBV27 to TRBJ2-4, with D perhaps matching TRBD1 (5 bases). The CDR3 spans 16 residues. From germline, CDR1 is MNHEY and CDR2 SMNVEV (reference sequence). V lost 6 bases to trimming and J lost 0 bases, with 15 bases between them. The CDR3 DNA is TGTGCCAGCAGCCCCATGACAGCCCGAGCCAAAAACATTCAGTACTTC. It yields the protein CASSPMTARAKNIQYF.

The chain employs TRBV6-6 and TRBJ2-2; 12 nucleotides align to TRBD1. The CDR3 length is 15 residues. Per germline, CDR1 MNHNY and CDR2 SVGAGI (reference sequence). After removal of 6 bases from V and 7 bases from J, the junction contained 6 bases not matched to a gene. CDR3 sequence: CASRWGQGAGGELFF. In nucleotides, the CDR3 is TGTGCCAGCAGATGGGGACAGGGGGCTGGCGGGGAGCTGTTTTTT.

The chain recombines TRBV6-5 with TRBJ1-1; D is uncertain. The CDR3 runs to 14 residues. Germline CDR1 is MNHEY and CDR2 is SVGAGI. V gave up 6 bases and J gave up 4 bases, with 15 bases separating them. CDR3 protein: CASSTLSGSTEAFF. The CDR3 nucleotides are TGTGCCAGCAGCACTCTCTCGGGCAGCACTGAAGCTTTCTTT.

The chain recombines TRBV7-9 with TRBJ1-2; D gene ambiguous. The germline CDR1 and CDR2 sequences are SEHNR and FQNEAQ (reference sequence). The CDR3 runs to 14 residues. The V end was cut by 6 bases, the J end by 2 bases, with 13 bases between. CDR3 bases: TGTGCCAGCAGTAATAACGAGGTCAACTATGGCTACACCTTC. This translates into CASSNNEVNYGYTF.

The chain carries TRBV6-5 and TRBJ1-2, with D maybe TRBD1 (6 bases). The CDR3 length is 16 residues. Trimming shortened V by 2 bases and J by 4 bases, and 17 bases separated the two germline ends. Germline CDR1 and CDR2: MNHEY and SVGAGI. Here the CDR3 DNA reads TGTGCCAGCAGTTACCCTACAGGGTATGGAGGCTATGGCTACACCTTC. Amino acids: CASSYPTGYGGYGYTF.

J is TRBJ2-3 and V is TRBV28, with no clear D. Trimming stripped 3 bases from V and 6 bases from J, with 4 bases between. This CDR3 contains 11 residues. Germline V gives CDR1 MDHEN, CDR2 SYDVKM. In DNA, the CDR3 is TGTGCCAGCAGTTTCACGGATACGCAGTATTTT. Translating gives CASSFTDTQYF.

The genes are TRBV18 and TRBJ1-1; no definite D call. Trimming left V 6 bases short and J 0 bases short, with 17 bases between. Germline V lookup: CDR1 KGHSH, CDR2 LQKENI. The CDR3 sequence is 16 residues long. The CDR3 DNA reads as TGTGCCAGCTCCTACCACCCCGAAATCATGAACACTGAAGCTTTCTTT. Amino acids: CASSYHPEIMNTEAFF.

The rearrangement links TRBV6-5 to TRBJ1-2; no definite D call. Trimming took off 7 bases at V and 4 bases at J, with 19 bases between the two ends. The germline V gene encodes CDR1 MNHEY and CDR2 SVGAGI. The CDR3 extends over 15 amino acids. This chain's CDR3 is CASKITATRAYGYTF. For the CDR3, the DNA is TGTGCCAGCAAAATTACGGCAACGAGGGCCTATGGCTACACCTTC.

The rearrangement links TRBV6-1 to TRBJ2-7; 9 bases agree with TRBD1. This CDR3 spans 16 amino acids. CDR1 and CDR2 from the germline V gene are MNHNS and SASEGT. Trimming removed 1 base from V and 3 bases from J; junction bases left unmatched: 7. CDR3 bases: TGTGCCAGCAGTGAAGGGCTGCCGGGACAGGGCTACGAGCAGTACTTC. Translated: CASSEGLPGQGYEQYF.

CDR3 bases: TGTGCCAGCAGCTTTGGCTACGAGCAGTACTTC. Its protein is CASSFGYEQYF. The chain carries TRBV5-4 and TRBJ2-7; D unclear. This CDR3 region has 11 residues. Germline V CDR1 and CDR2: SGHNT, YYREEE (reference sequence). The ends were cut back, 2 bases at V and 3 bases at J, with 3 bases in the middle.

The chain is built from TRBV7-6 and TRBJ2-1; D is possibly TRBD2 (5 bases). This CDR3 comprises 12 residues. V shed 4 bases and J shed 9 bases, with 10 bases lying between them. CDR1 and CDR2 from the germline V gene are SGHVS and FNYEAQ. In nucleotides, the CDR3 is TGTGCCAGCAGCTCACTAGTCTCTGAGCAGTTCTTC. Translated: CASSSLVSEQFF.

The rearrangement uses TRBV7-6 and TRBJ2-5, with no clear D. The V and J ends lost 2 bases and 5 bases respectively, with 3 bases between them. CDR1 is SGHVS, CDR2 FNYEAQ, per germline. This CDR3 spans 11 amino acids. The CDR3 spells CASSLTETQYF. The CDR3 nucleotides are TGTGCCAGCAGCTTAACGGAGACCCAGTACTTC.

Only a few counts were recorded for this clone. The V gene is TRBV14, the J gene TRBJ1-2, with D uncertain. With 4 bases removed from V and 7 bases from J, the gap between germline ends came to 13 bases. CDR3 length equals 13 residues. Germline assignment: CDR1 SGHDN and CDR2 FVKESK. CDR3 residues: CASSPGMNGGYTF. For the CDR3, the DNA is TGTGCCAGCAGCCCAGGAATGAATGGTGGCTACACCTTC.

The chain has TRBV19 and TRBJ2-1; a possible D gene is TRBD2 (5 bases). V gave up 5 bases and J gave up 7 bases, with 9 bases separating them. The V gene's germline CDR1 is LNHDA and CDR2 SQIVND (reference sequence). This CDR3 spans 12 amino acids. The CDR3 DNA is TGTGCCAGTAGTCCGAGGGAGAATGAGCAGTTCTTC. Encoded protein: CASSPRENEQFF.

V gene TRBV10-3 combines with J gene TRBJ1-5; D call uncertain. This CDR3 has 14 amino acids. V lost 0 bases and J 10 bases, leaving 13 bases between the germline ends. Germline V gives CDR1 ENHRY, CDR2 SYGVKD. As DNA, the CDR3 is TGTGCCATCAGTGAGTCGGACCGAGAATATCCCCAGCATTTT. Translating it yields CAISESDREYPQHF.

A single count supports this clone. The chain is built from TRBV14 and TRBJ1-6; tentative D call: TRBD1 (5 bases). Trimming shortened V by 6 bases and J by 6 bases, and 15 bases separated the two germline ends. The CDR3 is made up of 15 amino acids. Germline lookup yields CDR1 SGHDN and CDR2 FVKESK. The DNA for the CDR3 is TGTGCCAGCAGTCTTTTCCGGGACCTTAATTCACCCCTCCACTTT. Its protein is CASSLFRDLNSPLHF.